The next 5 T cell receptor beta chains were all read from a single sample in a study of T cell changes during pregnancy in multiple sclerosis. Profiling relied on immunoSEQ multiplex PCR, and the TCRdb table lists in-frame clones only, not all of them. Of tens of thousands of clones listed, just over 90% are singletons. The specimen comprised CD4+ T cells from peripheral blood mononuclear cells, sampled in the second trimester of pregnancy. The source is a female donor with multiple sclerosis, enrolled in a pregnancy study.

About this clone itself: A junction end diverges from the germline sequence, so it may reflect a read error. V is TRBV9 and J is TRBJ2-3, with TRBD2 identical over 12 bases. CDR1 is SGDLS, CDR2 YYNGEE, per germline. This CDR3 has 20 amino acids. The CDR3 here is CTSSVGGGLAGTASTDTQYF. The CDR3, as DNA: TGTACCAGCAGCGTCGGTGGGGGACTAGCGGGCACTGCTAGCACAGATACGCAGTATTTT.

The CDR3 is CASSQSGTGGNEQFF. The DNA of the CDR3 is TGTGCCAGCAGTCAGAGCGGGACAGGGGGGAATGAGCAGTTCTTC. The chain uses TRBV28 and TRBJ2-1, with TRBD1 matching over 11 bases. Trimming at V came to 5 bases and at J to 7 bases, leaving 7 bases not matched to a gene. The CDR3 loop spans 15 amino acids. Germline V gene data show CDR1 as MDHEN and CDR2 as SYDVKM.

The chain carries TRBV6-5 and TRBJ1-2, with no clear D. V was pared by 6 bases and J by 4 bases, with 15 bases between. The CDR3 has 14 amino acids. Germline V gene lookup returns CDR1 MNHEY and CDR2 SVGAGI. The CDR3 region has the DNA TGTGCCAGCAGCCTTATGAAGGGAGGCTATGGCTACACCTTC. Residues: CASSLMKGGYGYTF.

CDR3 sequence reads: CASSLQGYNSPLHF. The CDR3 coding sequence is TGTGCCAGCAGCCTTCAGGGATATAATTCACCCCTCCACTTT. The chain uses TRBV14 and TRBJ1-6, with TRBD1 as a possible D gene (5 bases). Per germline, CDR1 SGHDN and CDR2 FVKESK. V lost 4 bases and J 4 bases, leaving 8 bases between the germline ends. The CDR3 spans 14 residues.

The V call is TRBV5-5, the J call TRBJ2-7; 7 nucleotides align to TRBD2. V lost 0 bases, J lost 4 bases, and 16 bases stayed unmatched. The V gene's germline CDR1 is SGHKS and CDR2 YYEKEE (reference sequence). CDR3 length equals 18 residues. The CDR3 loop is CASSLGRYGEGSKYEQYF. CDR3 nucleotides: TGTGCCAGCAGCTTGGGTCGCTATGGGGAGGGATCGAAATACGAGCAGTACTTC.